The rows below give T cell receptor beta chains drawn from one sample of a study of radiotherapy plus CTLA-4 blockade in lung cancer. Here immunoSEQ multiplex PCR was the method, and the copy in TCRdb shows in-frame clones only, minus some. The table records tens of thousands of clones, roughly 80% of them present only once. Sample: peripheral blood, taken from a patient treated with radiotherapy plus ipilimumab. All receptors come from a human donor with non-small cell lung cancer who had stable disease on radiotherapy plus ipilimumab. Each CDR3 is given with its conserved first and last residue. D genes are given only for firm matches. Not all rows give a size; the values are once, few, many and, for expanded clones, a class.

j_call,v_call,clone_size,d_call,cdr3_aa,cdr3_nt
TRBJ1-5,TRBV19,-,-,CASSNRGTATHF,TGTGCCAGTAGTAACCGGGGGACCGCTACACATTTT
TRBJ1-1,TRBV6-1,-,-,CASSAGGFMNTEAFF,TGTGCCAGCAGTGCTGGGGGTTTCATGAACACTGAAGCTTTCTTT
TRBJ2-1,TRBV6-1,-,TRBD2,CASGTSVKYNEQFF,TGTGCCAGCGGTACTAGCGTCAAATACAATGAGCAGTTCTTC
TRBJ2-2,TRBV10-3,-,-,CAISLNREVRELFF,TGTGCCATCAGCTTAAACAGGGAGGTGCGGGAGCTGTTTTTT
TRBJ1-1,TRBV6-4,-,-,CASRDTAGTEAFF,TGTGCCAGCAGAGACACTGCCGGCACTGAAGCTTTCTTT
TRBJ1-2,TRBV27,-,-,CASSITGFSLYGYTF,TGTGCCAGCAGTATTACAGGGTTCTCCCTCTATGGCTACACCTTC
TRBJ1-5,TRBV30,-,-,CAWSSPSTRGGNQPQHF,TGTGCCTGGAGTTCCCCCAGTACCCGGGGAGGCAATCAGCCCCAGCATTTT
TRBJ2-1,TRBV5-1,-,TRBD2,CASSLNSGAYNEQFF,TGCGCCAGCAGCTTGAATAGCGGGGCCTACAATGAGCAGTTCTTC
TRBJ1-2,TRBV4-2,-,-,CASSQDRGLGGYTF,TGTGCCAGCAGCCAAGATCGTGGGTTGGGCGGCTACACCTTC
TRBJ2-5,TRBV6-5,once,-,CASSYSAETQYF,TGTGCCAGCAGTTACTCAGCTGAGACCCAGTACTTC
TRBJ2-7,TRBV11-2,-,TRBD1,CASSLGQLGQGAYEQYF,TGTGCCAGCAGCTTAGGACAGCTGGGACAGGGGGCCTACGAGCAGTACTTC